These 11 T cell receptor beta chains share one sample of origin, sequenced in a study of cytomegalovirus exposure and HLA in healthy donors. With 60 Vbeta and 13 Jbeta primers, the PCR was carried out. Sequenced by immunoSEQ multiplex PCR; TCRdb stores in-frame clones only, minus some. The sample records 110,000 to 150,000 clones, roughly three quarters being singletons. The material sequenced was PBMCs. The receptor set was obtained from a woman aged 40 to 50 in good health and CMV-seronegative.

The chain recombines TRBV6-6 with TRBJ2-5; 8 bases line up with TRBD1. The J call may be in error: the DNA end matches TRBJ2-7 better. This CDR3 has 15 residues. CDR1 MNHNY and CDR2 SVGAGI come from the germline V gene (reference sequence). Written as DNA, the CDR3 is TGTGCCAGCAGTTCGGACAGGGCAGGGAGTGACGAGCAGTACTTC. Translation: CASSSDRAGSDEQYF.

As concerns this clone: This sample also contains other DNA sequences that code for the same CDR3. This chain joins TRBV18 and TRBJ1-1; D remains unclear. The germline CDR1 and CDR2 sequences are KGHSH and LQKENI. Trimming cost V 3 bases and J 2 bases, with 7 bases left between them. CDR3 size: 13 residues. The CDR3 protein is CASSPGRNTEAFF. The CDR3 DNA reads as TGTGCCAGCTCACCGGGGAGAAACACTGAAGCTTTCTTT.

This clone turned up a few times. J is TRBJ2-7 and V is TRBV28; 10 bases line up with TRBD2. J lost 0 bases, V lost 6 bases, and 5 bases had no gene match. Germline V gene data show CDR1 as MDHEN and CDR2 as SYDVKM. The CDR3 is 15 amino acids. The CDR3 nucleotides are TGTGCCAGCAGCCCACTAGCGGGATTCTCCTACGAGCAGTACTTC. Its translation: CASSPLAGFSYEQYF.

The rearrangement uses TRBV7-9 and TRBJ1-2; 8 bases are shared with TRBD1. The CDR3 sequence is 13 residues long. With 4 bases clipped from V and 8 bases from J, the junction kept 6 bases outside the gene matches. Germline assignment: CDR1 SEHNR and CDR2 FQNEAQ (reference sequence). The CDR3 DNA reads as TGTGCCAGCAGCTCCAGGGGGCTCGACGGCTACACCTTC. This gives the protein CASSSRGLDGYTF. Variable domain in full (rest from reference TRBV7-9 and TRBJ1-2): DTGVSQNPRHKITKRGQNVTFRCDPISEHNRLYWYRQTLGQGPEFLTYFQNEAQLEKSRLLSDRFSAERPKGSFSTLEIQRTEQGDSAMYLCASSSRGLDGYTFGSGTRLTVV.

This clone was observed a few times. The V call is TRBV19, the J call TRBJ1-3; possibly TRBD1 for D (6 bases). Trimming stripped 4 bases from V and 5 bases from J, with 12 bases between. Per the germline V gene, CDR1 is LNHDA and CDR2 is SQIVND (reference sequence). This CDR3 has 14 residues. As DNA, the CDR3 is TGTGCCAGTAGTAACCCCGGACAGCGAAACACCATATATTTT. Translated: CASSNPGQRNTIYF.

The genes are TRBV7-6 and TRBJ1-2, with a tentative D call TRBD1 (6 bases). The CDR3 is made up of 17 amino acids. V was clipped by 1 base and J by 4 bases, with 19 bases between them. Germline CDR1 reads SGHVS; CDR2 reads FNYEAQ. Written as DNA, the CDR3 is TGTGCCAGCAGCTTAGTCATGGGGGGGCCTACTCTCTATGGCTACACCTTC. Amino acids: CASSLVMGGPTLYGYTF.

The genes are TRBV6-5 and TRBJ1-1; perhaps TRBD1 as D (5 bases). Deletions cut 2 bases from V and 8 bases from J, with 12 bases between. The CDR3 is 13 amino acids. Germline loops: CDR1 MNHEY, CDR2 SVGAGI. CDR3: CASSYVQQAEAFF. The CDR3 coding sequence is TGTGCCAGCAGTTACGTACAACAGGCAGAAGCTTTCTTT.

This rearrangement joins TRBV5-6 to TRBJ2-5, with no clear D. This CDR3 comprises 15 residues. Between the trimmed V and J ends, which lost 4 bases and 0 bases, there was a span of 13 bases. CDR1 and CDR2 (germline): SGHDT, YYEEEE. This CDR3 is CASSLVAPHQETQYF. The CDR3 nucleotides read TGTGCCAGCAGCCTGGTGGCCCCCCACCAAGAGACCCAGTACTTC.

This clone rates as medium-sized. The chain recombines TRBV9 with TRBJ1-5; D call uncertain. The CDR3 has 14 amino acids. Per the germline V gene, CDR1 is SGDLS and CDR2 is YYNGEE. Deletions cut 0 bases from V and 3 bases from J, with 7 bases between. The CDR3 coding sequence is TGTGCCAGCAGCGTAGGAGGTCCCAATCAGCCCCAGCATTTT. As protein: CASSVGGPNQPQHF. Using reference TRBV9 and TRBJ1-5 for the parts outside the CDR3, the full variable domain is DSGVTQTPKHLITATGQRVTLRCSPRSGDLSVYWYQQSLDQGLQFLIQYYNGEERAKGNILERFSAQQFPDLHSELNLSSLELGDSALYFCASSVGGPNQPQHFGDGTRLSIL.

The V and J genes are TRBV5-1 and TRBJ2-7; 10 nucleotides align to TRBD2. This CDR3 spans 14 amino acids. The trim removed 2 bases at V and 5 bases at J, leaving 4 bases unmatched. Germline loops: CDR1 SGHRS, CDR2 YFSETQ. The CDR3, as DNA: TGCGCCAGCAGCTTCCTAGCGGGAGTCGACGAGCAGTACTTC. Protein product: CASSFLAGVDEQYF.

The rearrangement joins TRBV5-1 to TRBJ1-2; 7 bases line up with TRBD1. With 0 bases clipped from V and 0 bases from J, the junction kept 5 bases outside the gene matches. The CDR3 totals 16 residues. Germline V gives CDR1 SGHRS, CDR2 YFSETQ. CDR3 sequence: CASSLVPTGANYGYTF. DNA for the CDR3: TGCGCCAGCAGCTTGGTCCCTACAGGGGCTAACTATGGCTACACCTTC.